This T cell receptor beta chain was obtained from a study of control samples from healthy donors and cancer patients. Only in-frame clones appear in the TCRdb table, and some are missing; sequencing was by immunoSEQ multiplex PCR. The top ten hold approximately 14% of the sample, which has about 140,000 clones, approximately 94% seen once. This CDR3 contains 16 residues. Germline CDR1 and CDR2: MGHRA and YSYEKL. Unmatched junction bases numbered 1, after V lost 2 bases and J lost 1 base. The sequencing sample was made of blood. The chain has TRBV4-1 and TRBJ2-2; 10 bases line up with TRBD2. The receptor was derived from a man aged 40-49 years in good health. The CDR3 nucleotides read TGCGCCAGCAGCCAAAGCGGGAGGGGGAACACCGGGGAGCTGTTTTTT. It is translated as CASSQSGRGNTGELFF.